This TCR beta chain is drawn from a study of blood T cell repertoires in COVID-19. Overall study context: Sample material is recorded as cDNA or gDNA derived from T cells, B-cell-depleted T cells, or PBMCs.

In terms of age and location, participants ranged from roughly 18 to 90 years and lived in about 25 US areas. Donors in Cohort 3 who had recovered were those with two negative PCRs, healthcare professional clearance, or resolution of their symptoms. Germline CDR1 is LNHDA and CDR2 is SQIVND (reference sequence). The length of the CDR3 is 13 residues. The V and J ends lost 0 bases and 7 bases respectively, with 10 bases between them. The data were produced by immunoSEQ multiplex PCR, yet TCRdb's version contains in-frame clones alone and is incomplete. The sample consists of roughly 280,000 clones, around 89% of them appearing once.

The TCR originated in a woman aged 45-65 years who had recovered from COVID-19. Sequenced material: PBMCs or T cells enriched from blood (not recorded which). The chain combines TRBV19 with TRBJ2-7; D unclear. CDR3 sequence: CASSIDAYREQYF. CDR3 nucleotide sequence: TGTGCCAGTAGTATAGATGCCTACCGGGAGCAGTACTTC.